This TCR beta chain was identified during a study of long-term antiretroviral therapy in people with HIV. Study-level findings and limits: Older ART regimens may have been in use when blood was drawn between the mid-2000s and the late 2010s.

The CDR3 is 17 residues long. CDR1 SEHNR and CDR2 FQNEAQ come from the germline V gene (reference sequence). Trimming took 10 bases from V and 6 from J, leaving 28 bases between them. Regarding this clone: Its antigen remains unknown.

Sequencing relied on immunoSEQ assay v3.0, run at survey level. Here immunoSEQ multiplex PCR was the method, and the copy in TCRdb shows in-frame clones only, minus some. This sample yields approximately 24,000 clones, of which roughly 86% are seen a single time; about 9% belongs to the top ten. This receptor was obtained from a man aged 50 to 59 with HIV. The material was unsorted PBMCs, obtained 1.8 years before starting antiretroviral therapy. The chain combines TRBV7-9 with TRBJ2-1; possible D gene TRBD2, 7 bases. In DNA form, the CDR3 reads TGTGCCATCCCTACTGAGGTGAGGGGGGGCGTCATCAATGAGCAGTTCTTC. Translation gives CAIPTEVRGGVINEQFF.